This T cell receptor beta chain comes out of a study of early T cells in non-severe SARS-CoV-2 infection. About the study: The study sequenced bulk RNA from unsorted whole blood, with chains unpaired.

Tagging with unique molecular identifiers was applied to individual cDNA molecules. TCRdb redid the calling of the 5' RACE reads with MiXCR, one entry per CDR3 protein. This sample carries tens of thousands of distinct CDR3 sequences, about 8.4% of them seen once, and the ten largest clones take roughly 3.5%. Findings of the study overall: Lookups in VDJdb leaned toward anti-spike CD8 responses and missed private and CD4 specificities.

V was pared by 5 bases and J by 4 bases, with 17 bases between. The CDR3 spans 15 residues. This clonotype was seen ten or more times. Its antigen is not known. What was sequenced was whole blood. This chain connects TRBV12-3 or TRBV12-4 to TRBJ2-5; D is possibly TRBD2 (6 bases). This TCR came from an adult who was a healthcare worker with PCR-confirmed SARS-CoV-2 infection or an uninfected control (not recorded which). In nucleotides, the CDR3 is TGTGCCAGCAGTCCGCGGCGGGGTTCACCAGAGACCCAGTACTTC. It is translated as CASSPRRGSPETQYF.